Listed below are T cell receptor beta chains from one sample, sequenced in a study of T-cell reconstitution after alpha-beta-depleted transplantation in children. MiXCR, run by TCRdb on the PCR reads, gives a single entry per CDR3 protein. The sample carries around 370,000 distinct CDR3 sequences, about a tenth recorded once. The material was PBMCs from the stem cell graft donor, obtained from the stem cell graft. Source of these receptors: a human donor who donated a stem cell graft to a child with acute lymphoblastic leukemia. Each CDR3 is given with its conserved first and last residue. The D gene is left open where the match is weak. Size is stated for part of the rows, as once, few or many counts, or as a class when the clone is expanded.

CDR3 protein: CASSQGTGGNQPQHF
CDR3 DNA: TGTGCCAGCAGCCAAGGCACAGGGGGCAATCAGCCCCAGCATTTT
V gene: TRBV4-2
D gene: TRBD1
J gene: TRBJ1-5
clone size: few

CDR3 protein: CASSLGRSGSTDTQYF
CDR3 DNA: TGCGCCAGCAGCTTGGGACGGAGCGGGAGTACAGATACGCAGTATTTT
V gene: TRBV5-1
D gene: TRBD2
J gene: TRBJ2-3
clone size: many

CDR3 protein: CASTTGTSGTLEYF
CDR3 DNA: TGCGCCAGCACCACCGGGACTAGCGGGACCCTAGAGTACTTC
V gene: TRBV10-2
D gene: TRBD2
J gene: TRBJ2-7
clone size: few

CDR3 protein: CATSRVYSADTQYF
CDR3 DNA: TGTGCCACCAGCAGAGTATATAGCGCAGATACGCAGTATTTT
V gene: TRBV15
D gene: -
J gene: TRBJ2-3
clone size: -

CDR3 protein: CAGDGGDLNYGYTF
CDR3 DNA: TGTGCCGGAGATGGGGGTGATCTTAACTATGGCTACACCTTC
V gene: TRBV7-9
D gene: -
J gene: TRBJ1-2
clone size: -

CDR3 protein: CASSQDRTRVRAGANVLTF
CDR3 DNA: TGCGCCAGCAGCCAAGATCGGACGCGGGTACGAGCGGGGGCCAACGTCCTGACTTTC
V gene: TRBV4-3
D gene: -
J gene: TRBJ2-6
clone size: few

CDR3 protein: CASSFTFGSRDRQETQYF
CDR3 DNA: TGTGCCAGCAGTTTCACCTTCGGAAGCCGGGACAGACAAGAGACCCAGTACTTC
V gene: TRBV28
D gene: TRBD1
J gene: TRBJ2-5
clone size: few

CDR3 protein: CASSHRSRILGGEETQYF
CDR3 DNA: TGTGCCAGCAGCCACCGTAGTAGAATTCTAGGCGGTGAAGAGACCCAGTACTTC
V gene: TRBV7-8
D gene: -
J gene: TRBJ2-5
clone size: few

CDR3 protein: CASSTSGRVNEQFF
CDR3 DNA: TGTGCCAGCAGTACTAGCGGGAGAGTCAATGAGCAGTTCTTC
V gene: TRBV27
D gene: TRBD2
J gene: TRBJ2-1
clone size: -

CDR3 protein: CASSSPYRAQWTGELFF
CDR3 DNA: TGTGCCAGCAGCTCCCCTTACAGGGCCCAATGGACCGGGGAGCTGTTTTTT
V gene: TRBV7-2
D gene: -
J gene: TRBJ2-2
clone size: many

CDR3 protein: CASSRAGQGIGMITEAFF
CDR3 DNA: TGCGCCAGCAGCCGGGCCGGACAGGGAATCGGTATGATCACTGAAGCTTTCTTT
V gene: TRBV4-3
D gene: TRBD1
J gene: TRBJ1-1
clone size: few

CDR3 protein: CASSHQSEGPTDTQYF
CDR3 DNA: TGTGCCAGCAGCCATCAATCGGAGGGGCCCACAGATACGCAGTATTTT
V gene: TRBV6-1
D gene: -
J gene: TRBJ2-3
clone size: many

CDR3 protein: CASSLTGETQYF
CDR3 DNA: TGCGCCAGCAGCTTGACGGGGGAGACCCAGTACTTC
V gene: TRBV5-1
D gene: -
J gene: TRBJ2-5
clone size: many

CDR3 protein: CASSFGRGNEQYF
CDR3 DNA: TGTGCCAGCAGTTTCGGCAGGGGCAACGAGCAGTACTTC
V gene: TRBV27
D gene: -
J gene: TRBJ2-7
clone size: few

CDR3 protein: CASSSGTGGWNEQFF
CDR3 DNA: TGTGCCAGCAGTTCCGGGACAGGGGGCTGGAATGAGCAGTTCTTC
V gene: TRBV28
D gene: TRBD1
J gene: TRBJ2-1
clone size: -

CDR3 protein: CASSEIAGGPAYEQYF
CDR3 DNA: TGTGCCAGCAGCGAGATAGCGGGAGGGCCAGCCTACGAGCAGTACTTC
V gene: TRBV7-9
D gene: TRBD2
J gene: TRBJ2-7
clone size: -

CDR3 protein: CASSARLAENNEQFF
CDR3 DNA: TGTGCCAGCAGCGCCAGACTAGCGGAGAACAATGAGCAGTTCTTC
V gene: TRBV7-9
D gene: TRBD2
J gene: TRBJ2-1
clone size: -

CDR3 protein: CASSQEWREGLHEQFF
CDR3 DNA: TGTGCCAGCAGCCAAGAGTGGAGGGAGGGCTTGCATGAGCAGTTCTTC
V gene: TRBV3-1
D gene: TRBD2
J gene: TRBJ2-1
clone size: few

CDR3 protein: CASSLGRVAGVRNEQFF
CDR3 DNA: TGCGCCAGCAGCCTGGGGCGGGTAGCGGGAGTGCGAAATGAGCAGTTCTTC
V gene: TRBV4-3
D gene: TRBD2
J gene: TRBJ2-1
clone size: few

CDR3 protein: CAIWSGLAGPYEQYF
CDR3 DNA: TGTGCCATCTGGTCGGGACTAGCGGGTCCTTACGAGCAGTACTTC
V gene: TRBV10-3
D gene: TRBD2
J gene: TRBJ2-7
clone size: few

CDR3 protein: CASSPLGGTDTQYF
CDR3 DNA: TGTGCCAGCAGTCCCCTCGGTGGCACAGATACGCAGTATTTT
V gene: TRBV27
D gene: -
J gene: TRBJ2-3
clone size: few

CDR3 protein: CASSLMGSGANVLTF
CDR3 DNA: TGTGCCAGCAGTTTAATGGGCTCTGGGGCCAACGTCCTGACTTTC
V gene: TRBV12-3/TRBV12-4
D gene: -
J gene: TRBJ2-6
clone size: -

CDR3 protein: CASSQDRDWYSYEQYF
CDR3 DNA: TGCGCCAGCAGCCAAGATAGGGACTGGTACTCCTACGAGCAGTACTTC
V gene: TRBV4-3
D gene: -
J gene: TRBJ2-7
clone size: -

CDR3 protein: CASRRESADTQYF
CDR3 DNA: TGTGCCAGCAGGCGGGAGAGCGCAGATACGCAGTATTTT
V gene: TRBV5-5
D gene: TRBD2
J gene: TRBJ2-3
clone size: few

CDR3 protein: CASSLTTSGIYNEQFF
CDR3 DNA: TGTGCCAGCAGTTTAACGACTAGCGGGATTTACAATGAGCAGTTCTTC
V gene: TRBV27
D gene: TRBD2
J gene: TRBJ2-1
clone size: many

CDR3 protein: CASSASGAGQNTEAFF
CDR3 DNA: TGTGCCAGCAGCGCATCGGGGGCGGGGCAAAACACTGAAGCTTTCTTT
V gene: TRBV7-9
D gene: -
J gene: TRBJ1-1
clone size: few

CDR3 protein: CASSGLETQYF
CDR3 DNA: TGTGCCAGCAGTGGACTCGAGACCCAGTACTTC
V gene: TRBV12-3/TRBV12-4
D gene: -
J gene: TRBJ2-5
clone size: few

CDR3 protein: CATSDLQGMNEQFF
CDR3 DNA: TGTGCCACCAGTGATTTGCAGGGGATGAATGAGCAGTTCTTC
V gene: TRBV24-1
D gene: -
J gene: TRBJ2-1
clone size: few

CDR3 protein: CSVEDWGEEGALEAFF
CDR3 DNA: TGCAGCGTTGAAGATTGGGGGGAGGAGGGAGCCCTTGAAGCTTTCTTT
V gene: TRBV29-1
D gene: -
J gene: TRBJ1-1
clone size: few

CDR3 protein: CASRRGINSYEQYF
CDR3 DNA: TGCGCCAGCAGGAGGGGGATTAACTCCTACGAGCAGTACTTC
V gene: TRBV5-1
D gene: -
J gene: TRBJ2-7
clone size: many

CDR3 protein: CASSKGFTRTDTQYF
CDR3 DNA: TGTGCCAGCAGTAAAGGTTTTACTCGGACAGATACGCAGTATTTT
V gene: TRBV12-3/TRBV12-4
D gene: -
J gene: TRBJ2-3
clone size: few

CDR3 protein: CASSLRAFYSGANVLTF
CDR3 DNA: TGTGCCAGCAGCTTGAGAGCTTTTTACTCTGGGGCCAACGTCCTGACTTTC
V gene: TRBV5-5
D gene: -
J gene: TRBJ2-6
clone size: -

CDR3 protein: CSARVQGAFYEQYF
CDR3 DNA: TGCAGTGCTAGAGTACAGGGGGCCTTCTACGAGCAGTACTTC
V gene: TRBV20-1
D gene: TRBD1
J gene: TRBJ2-7
clone size: few

CDR3 protein: CASSDQWAVSNQPQHF
CDR3 DNA: TGTGCCAGCAGTGATCAATGGGCCGTTAGCAATCAGCCCCAGCATTTT
V gene: TRBV2
D gene: -
J gene: TRBJ1-5
clone size: -

CDR3 protein: CASRLSPQGLEPQHF
CDR3 DNA: TGTGCCAGCAGATTGAGCCCACAAGGGCTGGAGCCCCAGCATTTT
V gene: TRBV6-6
D gene: -
J gene: TRBJ1-5
clone size: many

CDR3 protein: CASSSPGVGLRETQYF
CDR3 DNA: TGTGCCAGCAGCTCCCCGGGGGTCGGCCTCCGGGAGACCCAGTACTTC
V gene: TRBV6-1
D gene: -
J gene: TRBJ2-5
clone size: few

CDR3 protein: CASSFEGGSTDTQYF
CDR3 DNA: TGTGCCAGCAGTTTTGAGGGAGGGTCCACAGATACGCAGTATTTT
V gene: TRBV12-3/TRBV12-4
D gene: TRBD2
J gene: TRBJ2-3
clone size: many

CDR3 protein: CASSPLAGPKETQYF
CDR3 DNA: TGTGCCAGCAGCCCCCTAGCGGGGCCAAAAGAGACCCAGTACTTC
V gene: TRBV7-6
D gene: TRBD2
J gene: TRBJ2-5
clone size: few

CDR3 protein: CASSFSGIGNQPQHF
CDR3 DNA: TGTGCCAGCAGCTTTTCTGGGATAGGCAATCAGCCCCAGCATTTT
V gene: TRBV5-5
D gene: -
J gene: TRBJ1-5
clone size: -

CDR3 protein: CAWSVGMNTEAFF
CDR3 DNA: TGTGCCTGGAGTGTAGGCATGAACACTGAAGCTTTCTTT
V gene: TRBV30
D gene: -
J gene: TRBJ1-1
clone size: few

CDR3 protein: CASSRSPDYEQYF
CDR3 DNA: TGTGCCAGCAGCAGGAGTCCGGACTACGAGCAGTACTTC
V gene: TRBV4-2
D gene: -
J gene: TRBJ2-7
clone size: few